These 7 T cell receptor beta chains originate from one sample sequenced in a study of blood T cell repertoires in COVID-19. TCRdb's copy holds only in-frame clones and misses some; the assay was immunoSEQ multiplex PCR. The profile shows roughly 410,000 clones, roughly 90% of them singletons. The sample was peripheral blood. Receptor source: a man aged 35 to 55 with acute or convalescent COVID-19.

The V call is TRBV27, the J call TRBJ1-1; tentatively, D is TRBD1 (5 bases). The V gene lost 0 bases and the J gene lost 4 bases, with 12 bases spanning the gap. The germline V gene has CDR1 MNHEY and CDR2 SMNVEV (reference sequence). This CDR3 spans 15 amino acids. In DNA form, the CDR3 reads TGTGCCAGCAGTTTATCCGGGGGTAGCGGCACTGAAGCTTTCTTT. Protein product: CASSLSGGSGTEAFF.

The chain couples TRBV2 to TRBJ1-4; D call uncertain. From germline, CDR1 is SNHLY and CDR2 FYNNEI. The CDR3 is made up of 15 amino acids. V dropped 7 bases and J dropped 0 bases, with 12 bases sitting between them. The CDR3 protein is CASKLGPSTNEKLFF. For the CDR3, the DNA is TGTGCCAGCAAACTTGGTCCGTCAACTAATGAAAAACTGTTTTTT.

The chain links TRBV7-2 to TRBJ2-3, with a weak D call TRBD2 (6 bases). Trimming removed 1 base from V and 4 bases from J, with 9 bases in between. This CDR3 has 14 amino acids. Germline V CDR1 and CDR2: SGHTA, FQGNSA. The CDR3 is CASSLDGRPDTQYF. The CDR3 region has the DNA TGTGCCAGCAGCTTAGACGGGAGACCAGATACGCAGTATTTT.

The rearrangement uses TRBV6-4 and TRBJ1-5; D ambiguous. The CDR3 spans 13 residues. Germline loops: CDR1 MRHNA, CDR2 SNTAGT. Trimming cost V 4 bases and J 6 bases, with 10 bases left between them. CDR3 loop: CASSVGGGQPQHF. As DNA, the CDR3 is TGTGCCAGCAGTGTGGGCGGAGGTCAGCCCCAGCATTTT.

The chain carries TRBV18 and TRBJ2-6; D gene ambiguous. V was clipped by 3 bases and J by 3 bases, with 6 bases between them. Germline CDR1 KGHSH, CDR2 LQKENI. This CDR3 is 14 amino acids long. CDR3 coding DNA: TGTGCCAGCTCACCCACAGATGGGGCCAACGTCCTGACTTTC. Its protein is CASSPTDGANVLTF.

The chain links TRBV7-8 to TRBJ1-2; TRBD1 matches 9 bases. V was clipped by 4 bases and J by 3 bases; unmatched bases: 18. Germline V lookup: CDR1 SGHVS, CDR2 FQNEAQ. The CDR3 runs 19 residues. The CDR3 region has the DNA TGTGCCAGCAGCTCAAATAGAGGGATTCCGGGACAGGGCGACTATGGCTACACCTTC. Translated, it gives CASSSNRGIPGQGDYGYTF.

This clone is a singleton in its sample. V and J are TRBV30 and TRBJ1-2; D perhaps matches TRBD1 (5 bases). V was clipped by 0 bases and J by 8 bases, with 13 bases between them. This CDR3 has 13 amino acids. Germline loops: CDR1 GTSNPN, CDR2 SVGIG (reference sequence). The CDR3 coding sequence is TGTGCCTGGAGTGTACAGGAGACAGACGGCTACACCTTC. Protein product: CAWSVQETDGYTF.